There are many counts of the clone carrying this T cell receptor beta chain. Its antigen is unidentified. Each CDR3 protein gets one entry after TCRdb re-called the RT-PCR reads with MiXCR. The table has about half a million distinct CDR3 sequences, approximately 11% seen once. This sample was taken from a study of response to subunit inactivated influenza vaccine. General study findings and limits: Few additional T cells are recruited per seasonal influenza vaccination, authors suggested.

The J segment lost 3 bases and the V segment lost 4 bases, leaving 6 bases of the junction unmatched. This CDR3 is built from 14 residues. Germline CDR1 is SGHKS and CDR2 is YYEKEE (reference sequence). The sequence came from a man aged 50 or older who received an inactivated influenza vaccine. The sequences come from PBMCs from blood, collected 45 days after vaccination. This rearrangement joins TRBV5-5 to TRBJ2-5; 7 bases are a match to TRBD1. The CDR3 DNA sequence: TGTGCCAGCAGCCGACAGGGTATCGAAGAGACCCAGTACTTC. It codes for CASSRQGIEETQYF.